This TCR beta chain was recorded in a study of Ad26.COV2.S vaccination and SARS-CoV-2 variants. Study summary: Dosing was one shot or two shots 56 days apart. General study results and limits: Measurement of non-spike TCR breadth gave similar results in vaccine and placebo recipients.

Germline V gene lookup returns CDR1 LGHDT and CDR2 YNNKEL (reference sequence). The ends lost 4 bases at V and 6 bases at J; junction bases unmatched: 11. The CDR3 is 16 residues long. Treatment here: about 20 received Ad26.COV2.S at low or high dose, single or two shots; five or six received placebo; per-sample allocation not given. Day 63 after the first vaccine or placebo injection was the time point for sampling. At a Boston site, the person donating was an adult of 18-55 years. Data came from immunoSEQ multiplex PCR; TCRdb stores just in-frame clones and leaves some out. The repertoire includes roughly 500,000 clones, roughly 89% of them detected once, and around 13% sits in the top ten. In the case of this clone: Its specificity is unknown.

This specimen consisted of peripheral blood, obtained in a trial of Ad26.COV2.S vaccine versus placebo. This sequence was found in a person between 18 and 65 years old who received the Ad26.COV2.S COVID-19 vaccine or a placebo. The chain employs TRBV3-1 (or the pseudogene TRBV3-2) and TRBJ2-2; 7 bases line up with TRBD1. The CDR3 region is CASSLPTGTAAGELFF. The CDR3 nucleotides are TGTGCCAGCAGCCTACCAACGGGGACAGCGGCCGGGGAGCTGTTTTTT.